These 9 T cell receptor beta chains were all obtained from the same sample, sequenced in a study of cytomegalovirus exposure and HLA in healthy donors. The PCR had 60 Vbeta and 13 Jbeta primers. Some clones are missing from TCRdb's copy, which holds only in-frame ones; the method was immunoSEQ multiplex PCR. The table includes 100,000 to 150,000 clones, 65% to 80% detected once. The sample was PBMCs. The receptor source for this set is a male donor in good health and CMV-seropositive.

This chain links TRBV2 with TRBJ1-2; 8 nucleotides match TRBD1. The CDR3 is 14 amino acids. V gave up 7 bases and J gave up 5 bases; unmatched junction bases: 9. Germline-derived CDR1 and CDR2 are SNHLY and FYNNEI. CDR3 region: CASTGWTGPYGYTF. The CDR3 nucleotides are TGTGCCAGCACCGGCTGGACAGGGCCTTATGGCTACACCTTC.

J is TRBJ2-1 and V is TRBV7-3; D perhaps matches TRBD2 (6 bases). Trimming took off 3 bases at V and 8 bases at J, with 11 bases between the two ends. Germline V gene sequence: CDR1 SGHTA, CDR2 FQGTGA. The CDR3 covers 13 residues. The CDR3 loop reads CASSLAGSYEQFF. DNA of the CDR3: TGTGCCAGCAGCTTGGCCGGGAGCTATGAGCAGTTCTTC.

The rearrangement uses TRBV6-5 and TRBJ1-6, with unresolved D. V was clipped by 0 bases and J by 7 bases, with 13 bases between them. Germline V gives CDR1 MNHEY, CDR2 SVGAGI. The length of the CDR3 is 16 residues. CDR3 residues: CASSYSSGSWNSPLHF. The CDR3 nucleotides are TGTGCCAGCAGTTACTCCTCCGGGTCCTGGAATTCACCCCTCCACTTT.

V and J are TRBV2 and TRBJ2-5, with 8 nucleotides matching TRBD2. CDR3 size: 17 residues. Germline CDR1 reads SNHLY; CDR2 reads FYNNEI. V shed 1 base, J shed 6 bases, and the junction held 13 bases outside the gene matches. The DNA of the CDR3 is TGTGCCAGCAGTGAAGACTTACTAGCGGAGGGAGGGAAGACCCAGTACTTC. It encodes CASSEDLLAEGGKTQYF.

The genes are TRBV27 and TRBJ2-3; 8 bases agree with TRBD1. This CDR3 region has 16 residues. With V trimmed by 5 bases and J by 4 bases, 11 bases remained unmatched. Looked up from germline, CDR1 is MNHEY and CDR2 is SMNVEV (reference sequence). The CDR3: CASSTSPDRVPDTQYF. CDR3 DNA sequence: TGTGCCAGCAGTACTTCCCCGGACAGGGTGCCAGATACGCAGTATTTT.

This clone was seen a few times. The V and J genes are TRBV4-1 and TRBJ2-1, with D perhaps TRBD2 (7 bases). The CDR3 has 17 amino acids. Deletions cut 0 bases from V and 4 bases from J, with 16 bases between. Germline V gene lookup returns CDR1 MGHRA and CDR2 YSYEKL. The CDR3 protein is CASSQEGGPSGYNEQFF. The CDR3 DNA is TGCGCCAGCAGCCAAGAGGGGGGGCCTAGCGGATACAATGAGCAGTTCTTC.

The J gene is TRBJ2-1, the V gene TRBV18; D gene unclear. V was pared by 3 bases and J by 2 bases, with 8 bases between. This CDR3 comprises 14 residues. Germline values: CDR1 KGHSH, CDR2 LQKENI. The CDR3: CASSPAQTYNEQFF. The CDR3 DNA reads TGTGCCAGCTCACCGGCTCAAACCTACAATGAGCAGTTCTTC.

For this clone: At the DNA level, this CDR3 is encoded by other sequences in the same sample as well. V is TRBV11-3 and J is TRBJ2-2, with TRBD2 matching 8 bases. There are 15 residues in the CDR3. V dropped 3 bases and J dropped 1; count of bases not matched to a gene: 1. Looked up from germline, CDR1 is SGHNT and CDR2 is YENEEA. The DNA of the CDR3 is TGTGCCAGCAGCTTTAGCGGGGTGAACACCGGGGAGCTGTTTTTT. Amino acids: CASSFSGVNTGELFF.

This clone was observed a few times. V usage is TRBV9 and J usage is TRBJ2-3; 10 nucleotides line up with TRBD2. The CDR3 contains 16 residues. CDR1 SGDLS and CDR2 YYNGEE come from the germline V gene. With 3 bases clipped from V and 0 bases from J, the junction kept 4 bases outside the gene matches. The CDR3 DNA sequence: TGTGCCAGCAGCGCTACACTAGCGGGGAGCACAGATACGCAGTATTTT. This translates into CASSATLAGSTDTQYF.